One sample yielded the 3 T cell receptor beta chains listed below, sequenced in a study of metastatic and nonmetastatic thyroid tumors. All patients reached thyroid surgery having received no treatment beforehand. MiXCR re-clonotyped the PCR reads for TCRdb. The top ten clones hold around 13% of a sample with about 13,000 clones, around 25% of them seen once. The sequenced sample consisted of adjacent normal tissue. The receptor source for this set is a female donor with papillary thyroid cancer or a benign thyroid nodule (not recorded which). Some clones in this sample may be carry-over from other donors' samples.

This clone was recorded at least ten times. The sample holds other DNA sequences that translate to the same CDR3. This rearrangement joins TRBV12-3 or TRBV12-4 to TRBJ1-2; a weak D match, TRBD1 (6 bases). The germline V and J ends were trimmed by 7 bases and 8 bases, with 17 bases remaining between them. CDR3 length: 13 amino acids. CDR3: CASTIRGWGGYTF. As DNA, the CDR3 is TGTGCCAGCACTATCAGGGGCTGGGGGGGCTACACCTTC.

This clone is judged large (0.1 to 1%). The chain recombines TRBV6-1 with TRBJ2-1, with a tentative D call TRBD2 (6 bases). The length of the CDR3 is 16 residues. The ends were cut back, 5 bases at V and 0 bases at J, with 14 bases in the middle. CDR1 is MNHNS, CDR2 SASEGT, per germline. This CDR3 reads CASSPGRDASYNEQFF. The CDR3, as DNA: TGTGCCAGCAGTCCGGGGCGGGACGCCTCCTACAATGAGCAGTTCTTC.

The V gene is TRBV20-1, the J gene TRBJ1-1, with D unresolved. V was cut by 7 bases and J by 2 bases, with 8 bases left in between. There are 11 residues in the CDR3. Germline CDR1 reads DFQATT; CDR2 reads SNEGSKA (reference sequence). In DNA form, the CDR3 reads TGCAGTGTTGCAGGAAACACTGAAGCTTTCTTT. Amino acids: CSVAGNTEAFF.